This is a list of T cell receptor beta chains from one sample in a study of post-analysis software for immune sequencing data. MiXCR, run by TCRdb on the PCR reads, gives a single entry per CDR3 protein. Found here are 250,000 to 300,000 distinct CDR3 sequences, about 38% of them singletons; the top ten hold under 5%. Sequenced sample: blood. Receptors were obtained from a girl aged 5-17 years with multiple sclerosis. CDR3s include the opening cysteine and the closing phenylalanine or tryptophan. Rows may omit the clone size; those that give it use once, few, many or a size class.

many TRBV5-1 CASSLVSGSRTGTQYF
. TRBV27 CASSFLAGARSYEQYF
few TRBV5-1 CASRAGGPDTQYF
many TRBV6-1 CATKTGQGYGYTF
. TRBV10-1 CASSSCPNSPLHF
. TRBV27 CASSFDRESYEQYF
once TRBV4-2 CASSQDMRGSTSYEQYF
. TRBV20-1 CSARDWQGRDEQYF
few TRBV7-2 CASSSSHTDTQYF
many TRBV18 CASSPPLVSREQFF
once TRBV29-1 CSVGPWASGSSYNEQFF
. TRBV5-1 CASSFSPATNEKLFF
many TRBV7-6 CASSLSHSGSTYNEQFF
. TRBV10-3 CAISPSQGGREQFF
many TRBV10-3 CAISERQGTEAFF
. TRBV7-7 CASSTPGQEKLFF
many TRBV4-2 CASSQEIRRGENEQFF
many TRBV20-1 CSASRRVRPGRNNSPLHF
. TRBV20-1 CSASTERGGPEAFF
. TRBV7-6 CASSLVTGVNTEAFF
. TRBV12-3/TRBV12-4 CASSSERAAYNSPLHF
. TRBV4-1 CASGEGGKTGELFF
many TRBV3-1 CASSRSGSGTGELFF
many TRBV5-5 CASSLDGGGMYEQYF
. TRBV5-1 CASSPTGATYNEQFF
. TRBV5-5 CASSLEAWGNTGAFF
. TRBV20-1 CSARDLRGRTDTQYF
many TRBV2 CASSAGEQYF
. TRBV5-1 CASSFGGSSSYEQYF
few TRBV5-1 CASSLNTGGNTEAFF
. TRBV2 CASSEHLRGYTF
many TRBV12-3/TRBV12-4 CASSLRAANSPLHF
many TRBV29-1 CSVEVRASPAGYGYTF
. TRBV2 CASRGGANTGELFF
. TRBV20-1 CSASLTRGGTNTEAFF
many TRBV6-4 CASSELAGATDTQYF
. TRBV2 CASSSSQTSGRGPYEQYF
. TRBV5-1 CASSLPTGVNSGANVLTF
many TRBV10-1 CASSERPALDTQYF
many TRBV6-4 CASSAALNTEAFF
. TRBV7-9 CASSPSGAACNEQFF
. TRBV2 CASRDWTTYNEQYF
. TRBV15 CATSIDSIYGYTF
. TRBV27 CASSAYIRRETQYF
. TRBV12-3/TRBV12-4 CASSLGTGLWGPLHF
. TRBV15 CATSRARSDLNQPQHF
. TRBV6-5 CASSYWAKRGGLRDTDTQYF
many TRBV7-9 CGLTTENYGYTF
many TRBV20-1 CSAPGQGAEKLFF
once TRBV5-6 CASSERQGMGTEAFF
. TRBV28 CASSRIGGDEKLFF
few TRBV12-3/TRBV12-4 CASSFGQIEAFF
. TRBV6-5 CASSYGGANTDTQYF